One sample yielded the 20 T cell receptor beta chains listed below, sequenced in a study of blood T cell repertoires in COVID-19. Only in-frame clones appear in the TCRdb table, and some are missing; sequencing was by immunoSEQ multiplex PCR. Of hundreds of thousands of clones listed, approximately 90% are singletons. What was sequenced was peripheral blood. These TCRs come from a middle-aged man with acute or convalescent COVID-19.

This chain links TRBV27 with TRBJ1-5, with TRBD1 as a possible D gene (5 bases). V was cut by 8 bases and J by 0 bases, with 8 bases left in between. Germline loops: CDR1 MNHEY, CDR2 SMNVEV (reference sequence). This CDR3 spans 13 amino acids. The CDR3 coding sequence is TGTGCCAGCCGACAGAATAGCAATCAGCCCCAGCATTTT. Translated, it gives CASRQNSNQPQHF.

V gene TRBV4-3 combines with J gene TRBJ2-7, with 9 nucleotides matching TRBD2. CDR3 size: 15 residues. Trimming took 4 bases from V and 0 from J; bases not matched to a gene: 4. The germline gives CDR1 LGHNA, CDR2 YSLEER. This CDR3 reads CASSRSAGGSYEQYF. The CDR3 DNA is TGCGCCAGCAGCCGTTCAGCGGGGGGCTCCTACGAGCAGTACTTC.

The chain employs TRBV2 and TRBJ1-4; TRBD1 might be the D (5 bases). The CDR3 covers 11 residues. Trimming pared 10 bases from V and 7 bases from J, leaving 10 bases between. CDR1 is SNHLY, CDR2 FYNNEI, per germline. The DNA of the CDR3 is TGTGCCACCCGAAGGGGTGAAAAACTGTTTTTT. Translating it yields CATRRGEKLFF. Full variable domain (missing parts from reference TRBV2 and TRBJ1-4): EPEVTQTPSHQVTQMGQEVILRCVPISNHLYFYWYRQILGQKVEFLVSFYNNEISEKSEIFDDQFSVERPDGSNFTLKIRSTKLEDSAMYFCATRRGEKLFFGSGTQLSVL.

CDR3 amino acids: CASSSLLAELNEQFF. The CDR3 nucleotides read TGTGCCAGCAGTTCCCTACTAGCGGAGCTCAATGAGCAGTTCTTC. The V gene is TRBV12-1, the J gene TRBJ2-1; the listed D gene, TRBD2, was not tested against the DNA. TRBV12-1 is tagged as a pseudogene. CDR3 length: 15 residues.

V gene TRBV14 combines with J gene TRBJ1-2; TRBD1 matches at 10 bases. The junction had 29 bases not matched to a gene; V was cut back by 6 bases and J by 1 base. Per the germline V gene, CDR1 is SGHDN and CDR2 is FVKESK. The CDR3 consists of 23 residues. CDR3 sequence (DNA): TGTGCCAGCAGGCGGACAGGGGGGGGTATCCCCACAAACGCCAGGTCCCTTAACTATGGCTACACCTTC. It codes for CASRRTGGGIPTNARSLNYGYTF.

This chain links TRBV29-1 with TRBJ2-7, with TRBD1 identical over 7 bases. Germline V CDR1 and CDR2: SQVTM, ANQGSEA. The trim removed 7 bases at V and 7 bases at J, leaving 7 bases unmatched. The CDR3 covers 11 residues. CDR3 in DNA: TGCAGCGCCCGACAGGGTCTGGAGCAGTACTTC. This translates into CSARQGLEQYF.

The count of this clone is one. CDR3 sequence reads: CASSLTSGSRETQYF. As DNA, the CDR3 is TGCGCCAGCAGTTTGACTAGCGGGAGTAGAGAGACCCAGTACTTC. The rearrangement uses TRBV5-1 and TRBJ2-5, with 12 bases lining up with TRBD2. CDR1 is SGHRS and CDR2 is YFSETQ in the germline V gene. The CDR3 length is 15 residues. Losses at the gene ends were 5 bases for V and 4 bases for J; bases not matched to a gene: 6.

The chain recombines TRBV6-1 with TRBJ2-7; D might be TRBD1 (6 bases). V was cut by 5 bases and J by 4 bases, with 12 bases left in between. Germline V gene lookup returns CDR1 MNHNS and CDR2 SASEGT. The CDR3 runs 13 residues. CDR3 coding DNA: TGTGCCAGCAGTTCCCTACAGGGATACGAGCAGTACTTC. Translation: CASSSLQGYEQYF.

This clone was picked up one time. The V call is TRBV21-1, the J call TRBJ1-2; the tabulated D call, TRBD1, remains unverified against the DNA. TRBV21-1 is recorded as a pseudogene. CDR3 length: 17 amino acids. CDR3 residues: CASSKSPGQDENYGYTF. The CDR3 nucleotides are TGTGCCAGCAGCAAATCCCCCGGACAGGATGAGAACTATGGCTACACCTTC.

The chain combines TRBV5-6 with TRBJ2-4, with no clear D. The length of the CDR3 is 14 residues. In germline, CDR1 is SGHDT, CDR2 YYEEEE. Trimming took 6 bases from V and 7 from J, leaving 17 bases between them. The CDR3 DNA follows: TGTGCCAGCACCGCTTGGTCAGGTTCGAACATTCAGTACTTC. Protein sequence: CASTAWSGSNIQYF.

This rearrangement joins TRBV5-1 to TRBJ2-2; D is undetermined. Trimming pared 4 bases from V and 3 bases from J, leaving 10 bases between. The CDR3 consists of 14 residues. Germline V gene sequence: CDR1 SGHRS, CDR2 YFSETQ. The CDR3 here is CASSPGSYTGELFF. In nucleotides, the CDR3 is TGCGCCAGCAGCCCCGGGTCTTACACCGGGGAGCTGTTTTTT.

The chain has TRBV2 and TRBJ1-1; D gene unclear. With 2 bases removed from V and 2 bases from J, the gap between germline ends came to 12 bases. The CDR3 is 15 residues long. In germline, CDR1 is SNHLY, CDR2 FYNNEI. The CDR3 DNA reads as TGTGCCAGCAGTGAATATGCGCTCACCAACACTGAAGCTTTCTTT. Residues: CASSEYALTNTEAFF.

This chain connects TRBV3-1 (or the pseudogene TRBV3-2) to TRBJ2-3, with 8 bases aligning to TRBD1. The CDR3 spans 16 residues. CDR1 is LGHDT, CDR2 YNNKEL, per germline (reference sequence). Losses at the gene ends were 0 bases for V and 1 base for J; bases not matched to a gene: 3. CDR3 in amino acids: CASSQEDRAGTDTQYF. The CDR3 region has the DNA TGTGCCAGCAGCCAAGAGGACAGGGCGGGCACAGATACGCAGTATTTT.

This clone appeared a few times. The V call is TRBV11-2, the J call TRBJ1-2; 11 nucleotides match TRBD1. V gave up 4 bases and J gave up 7 bases; unmatched junction bases: 5. In germline, CDR1 is SGHAT, CDR2 FQNNGV. CDR3 length: 14 amino acids. The CDR3: CASSSGQGAFGYTF. CDR3 bases: TGTGCCAGCAGCTCCGGACAGGGGGCGTTTGGCTACACCTTC.

The genes are TRBV4-1 and TRBJ2-3; TRBD2 agrees at 9 bases. Germline assignment: CDR1 MGHRA and CDR2 YSYEKL. The CDR3 is 17 amino acids. After removal of 4 bases from V and 0 bases from J, the junction contained 8 bases not matched to a gene. The CDR3 coding sequence is TGCGCCAGCAGCCCGGAGGGTAGCGGGAGAAGCACAGATACGCAGTATTTT. It is translated as CASSPEGSGRSTDTQYF.

V gene TRBV18 combines with J gene TRBJ2-7; D gene unclear. The V end lost 2 bases, the J end lost 4 bases, and 9 bases lay between the germline ends. CDR1 KGHSH and CDR2 LQKENI come from the germline V gene. This CDR3 contains 13 residues. CDR3 protein: CASSPAVGYEQYF. The CDR3 DNA sequence: TGTGCCAGCTCACCAGCGGTCGGGTACGAGCAGTACTTC.

The V and J genes are TRBV24-1 and TRBJ2-1, with D perhaps matching TRBD1 (5 bases). The V gene's germline CDR1 is KGHDR and CDR2 SFDVKD. The CDR3 spans 13 residues. V lost 0 bases, J lost 10 bases, and 9 bases lay in between. CDR3 DNA sequence: TGTGCCACCAGTGATTTGCAGGGAAACGAGCAGTTCTTC. Protein product: CATSDLQGNEQFF.

CDR3 loop: CASSALGGGTDTQYF. CDR3 sequence (DNA): TGTGCCAGCAGCGCCTTGGGGGGGGGCACAGATACGCAGTATTTT. V gene TRBV9 combines with J gene TRBJ2-3; TRBD2 aligns across 7 bases. Per germline, CDR1 SGDLS and CDR2 YYNGEE. The CDR3 is 15 residues long. Trimming cost V 3 bases and J 1 base; bases outside gene matches: 5.

The chain is built from TRBV5-1 and TRBJ1-2; TRBD1 is a possible D gene (6 bases). Germline lookup yields CDR1 SGHRS and CDR2 YFSETQ. Trimming took off 3 bases at V and 6 bases at J, with 15 bases between the two ends. The CDR3 covers 14 residues. The CDR3, as DNA: TGCGCCAGCAGCTCTGCTTTAGGGGGGGATGGCTACACCTTC. This gives the protein CASSSALGGDGYTF.

The rearrangement joins TRBV19 to TRBJ2-1; 10 bases line up with TRBD2. The ends lost 5 bases at V and 3 bases at J; junction bases unmatched: 4. CDR3 length: 15 amino acids. The germline CDR1 and CDR2 sequences are LNHDA and SQIVND (reference sequence). The CDR3: CASSASGSNYNEQFF. The CDR3 bases are TGTGCCAGTAGTGCTAGCGGGAGTAACTACAATGAGCAGTTCTTC.